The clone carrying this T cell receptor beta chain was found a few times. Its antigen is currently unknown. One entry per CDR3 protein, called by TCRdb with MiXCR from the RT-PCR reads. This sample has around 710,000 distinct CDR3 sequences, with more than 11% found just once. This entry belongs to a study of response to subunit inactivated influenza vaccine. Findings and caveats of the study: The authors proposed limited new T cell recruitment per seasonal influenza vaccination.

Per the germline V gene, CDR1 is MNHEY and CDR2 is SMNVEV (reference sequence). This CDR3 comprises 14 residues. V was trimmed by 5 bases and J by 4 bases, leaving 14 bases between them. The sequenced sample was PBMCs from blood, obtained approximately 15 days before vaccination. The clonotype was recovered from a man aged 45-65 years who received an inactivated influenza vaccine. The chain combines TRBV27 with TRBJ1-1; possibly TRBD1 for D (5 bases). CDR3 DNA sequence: TGTGCCAGCAGTAGGCCGGGGGGGAGCACTGAAGCTTTCTTT. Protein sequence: CASSRPGGSTEAFF.